This TCR beta chain derives from a study of T cell responses to AZD1222 COVID-19 vaccine. About the study: Combined were second doses at about 4 or about 12 weeks.

This CDR3 spans 15 amino acids. CDR1 is LGHDT, CDR2 YNNKEL, per germline (reference sequence). The ends lost 3 bases at V and 2 bases at J; junction bases unmatched: 7. Libraries were prepared by immunoSEQ multiplex PCR; TCRdb keeps only in-frame clonotypes and omits some of them. Found here are under 200,000 clones, 85% to 95% of them singletons; the top ten hold around 3.8%. This specimen consisted of peripheral blood, obtained on day 0 of AZD1222 vaccination. The genes are TRBV3-1 (or the pseudogene TRBV3-2) and TRBJ2-7, with 7 positions matching TRBD2. This clonotype was sampled from an adult in good health. The CDR3 DNA sequence: TGTGCCAGCAGCCACGCCGGGGGAGGGGCCTACGAGCAGTACTTC. This encodes CASSHAGGGAYEQYF.